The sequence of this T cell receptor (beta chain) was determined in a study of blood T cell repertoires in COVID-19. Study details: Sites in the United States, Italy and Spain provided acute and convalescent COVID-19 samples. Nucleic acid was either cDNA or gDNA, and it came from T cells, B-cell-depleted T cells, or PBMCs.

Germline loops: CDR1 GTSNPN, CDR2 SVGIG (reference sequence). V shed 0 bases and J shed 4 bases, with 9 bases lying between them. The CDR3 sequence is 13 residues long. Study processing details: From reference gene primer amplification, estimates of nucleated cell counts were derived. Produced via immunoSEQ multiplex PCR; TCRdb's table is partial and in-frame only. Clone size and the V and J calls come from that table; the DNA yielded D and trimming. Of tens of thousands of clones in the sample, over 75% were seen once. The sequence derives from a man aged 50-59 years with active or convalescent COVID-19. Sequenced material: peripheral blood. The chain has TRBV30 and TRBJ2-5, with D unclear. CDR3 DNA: TGTGCCTGGAGTGTAATCCTAACAGAGACCCAGTACTTC. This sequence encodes CAWSVILTETQYF.